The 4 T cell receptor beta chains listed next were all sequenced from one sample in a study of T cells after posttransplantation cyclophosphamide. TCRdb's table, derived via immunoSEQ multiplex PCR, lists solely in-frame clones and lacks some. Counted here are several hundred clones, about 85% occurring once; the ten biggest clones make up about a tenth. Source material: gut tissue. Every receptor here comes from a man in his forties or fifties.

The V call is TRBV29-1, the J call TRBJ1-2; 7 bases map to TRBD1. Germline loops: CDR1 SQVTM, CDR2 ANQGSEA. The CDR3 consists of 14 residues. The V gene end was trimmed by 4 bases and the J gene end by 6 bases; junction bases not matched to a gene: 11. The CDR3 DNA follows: TGCAGCGTTGCCCCGGGAACAGGGGTACATGGCTACACCTTC. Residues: CSVAPGTGVHGYTF.

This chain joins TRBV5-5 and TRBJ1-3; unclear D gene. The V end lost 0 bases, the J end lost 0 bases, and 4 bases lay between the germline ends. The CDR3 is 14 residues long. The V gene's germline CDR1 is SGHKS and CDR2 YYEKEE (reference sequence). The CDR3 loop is CASSLVSSGNTIYF. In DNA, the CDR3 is TGTGCCAGCAGCTTGGTCAGCTCTGGAAACACCATATATTTT.

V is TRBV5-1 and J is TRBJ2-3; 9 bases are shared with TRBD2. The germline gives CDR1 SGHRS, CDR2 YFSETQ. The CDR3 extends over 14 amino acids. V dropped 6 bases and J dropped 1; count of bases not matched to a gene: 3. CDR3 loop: CASTQRGGTDTQYF. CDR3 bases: TGCGCCAGCACTCAGCGGGGGGGCACAGATACGCAGTATTTT.

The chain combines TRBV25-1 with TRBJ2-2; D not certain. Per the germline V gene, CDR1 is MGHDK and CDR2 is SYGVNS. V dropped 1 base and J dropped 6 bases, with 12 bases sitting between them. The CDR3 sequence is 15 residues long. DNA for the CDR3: TGTGCCAGCAGTGAATTGTGGTCCGGGTCCGGGGAGCTGTTTTTT. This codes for CASSELWSGSGELFF.